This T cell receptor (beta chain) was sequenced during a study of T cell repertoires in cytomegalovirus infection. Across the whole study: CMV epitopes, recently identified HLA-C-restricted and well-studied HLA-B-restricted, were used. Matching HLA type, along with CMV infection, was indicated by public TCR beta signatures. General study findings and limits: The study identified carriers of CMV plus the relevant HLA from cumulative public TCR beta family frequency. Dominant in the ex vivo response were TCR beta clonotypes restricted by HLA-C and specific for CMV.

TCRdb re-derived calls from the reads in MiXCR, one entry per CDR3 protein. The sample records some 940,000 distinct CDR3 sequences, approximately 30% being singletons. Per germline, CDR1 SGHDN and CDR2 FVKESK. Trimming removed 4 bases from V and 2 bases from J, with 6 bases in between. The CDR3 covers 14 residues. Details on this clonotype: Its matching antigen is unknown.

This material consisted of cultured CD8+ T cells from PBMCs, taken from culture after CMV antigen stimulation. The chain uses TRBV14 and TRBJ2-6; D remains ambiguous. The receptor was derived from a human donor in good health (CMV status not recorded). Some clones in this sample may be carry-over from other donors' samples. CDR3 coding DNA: TGTGCCAGCAGCCGAAGGGCTGGGGCCAACGTCCTGACTTTC. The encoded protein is CASSRRAGANVLTF.